Described below is a single TCR beta chain sequence and its context. Its antigen remains unidentified. This entry is derived from a study of cytomegalovirus exposure and HLA in healthy donors. Points from the study as a whole: The study designated 150 or so TCR beta chains cytomegalovirus-associated.

Trimming stripped 7 bases from V and 2 bases from J, with 16 bases between. The V gene's germline CDR1 is LNHDA and CDR2 SQIVND (reference sequence). The CDR3 sequence is 15 residues long. Assay used: immunoSEQ multiplex PCR; TCRdb lists only in-frame clones, some missing. The sample holds under 200,000 clones, 86% seen once. The chain uses TRBV19 and TRBJ2-3; D ambiguous. The source material was PBMCs. The sequence was obtained from a woman between 25 and 40 years old in good health and CMV-seronegative. DNA for the CDR3: TGTGCCAGTACCTTGCGAAATAGATTCACAGATACGCAGTATTTT. Residues: CASTLRNRFTDTQYF.